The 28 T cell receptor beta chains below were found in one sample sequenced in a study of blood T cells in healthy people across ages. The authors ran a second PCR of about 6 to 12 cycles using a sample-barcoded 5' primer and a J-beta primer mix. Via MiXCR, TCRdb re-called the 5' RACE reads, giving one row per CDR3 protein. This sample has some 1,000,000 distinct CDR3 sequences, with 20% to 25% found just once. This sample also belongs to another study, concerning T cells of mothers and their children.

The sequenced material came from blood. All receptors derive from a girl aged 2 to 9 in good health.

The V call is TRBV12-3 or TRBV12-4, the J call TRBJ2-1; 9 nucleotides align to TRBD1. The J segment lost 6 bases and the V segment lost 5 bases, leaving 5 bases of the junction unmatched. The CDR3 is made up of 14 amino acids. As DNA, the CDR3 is TGTGCCAGCAGTCCCGGGACAGGGCCCAATGAGCAGTTCTTC. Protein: CASSPGTGPNEQFF.

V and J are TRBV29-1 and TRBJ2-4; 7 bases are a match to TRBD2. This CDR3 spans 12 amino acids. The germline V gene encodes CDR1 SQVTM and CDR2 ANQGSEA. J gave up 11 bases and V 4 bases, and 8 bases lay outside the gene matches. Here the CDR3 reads CSVVASGTVQYF. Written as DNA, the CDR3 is TGCAGCGTTGTAGCAAGCGGGACGGTTCAGTACTTC.

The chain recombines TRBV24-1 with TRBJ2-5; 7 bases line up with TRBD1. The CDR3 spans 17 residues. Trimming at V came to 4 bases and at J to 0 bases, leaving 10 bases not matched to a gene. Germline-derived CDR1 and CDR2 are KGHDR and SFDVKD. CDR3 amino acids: CATSDFVGGQYQETQYF. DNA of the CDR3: TGTGCCACCAGTGACTTCGTAGGGGGCCAGTACCAAGAGACCCAGTACTTC.

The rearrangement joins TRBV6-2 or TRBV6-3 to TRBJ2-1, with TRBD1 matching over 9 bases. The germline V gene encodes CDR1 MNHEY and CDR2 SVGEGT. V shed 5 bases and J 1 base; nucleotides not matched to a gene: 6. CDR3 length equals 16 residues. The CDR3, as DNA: TGTGCCAGCAGTGATCCGGGACAGGGTTCCTACAATGAGCAGTTCTTC. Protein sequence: CASSDPGQGSYNEQFF.

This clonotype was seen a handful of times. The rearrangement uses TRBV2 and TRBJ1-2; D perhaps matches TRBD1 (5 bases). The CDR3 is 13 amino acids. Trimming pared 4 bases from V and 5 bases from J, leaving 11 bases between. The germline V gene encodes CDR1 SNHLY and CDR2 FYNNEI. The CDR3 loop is CASSVGTQYGYTF. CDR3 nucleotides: TGTGCCAGCAGTGTCGGGACGCAATATGGCTACACCTTC.

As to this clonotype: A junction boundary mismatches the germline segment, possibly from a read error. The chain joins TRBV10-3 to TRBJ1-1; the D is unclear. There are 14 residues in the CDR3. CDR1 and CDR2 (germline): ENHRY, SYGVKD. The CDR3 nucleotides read TGTGCCATCACCAGCACCGGGGAAGGAACTGGAGCTTTCTTT. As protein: CAITSTGEGTGAFF.

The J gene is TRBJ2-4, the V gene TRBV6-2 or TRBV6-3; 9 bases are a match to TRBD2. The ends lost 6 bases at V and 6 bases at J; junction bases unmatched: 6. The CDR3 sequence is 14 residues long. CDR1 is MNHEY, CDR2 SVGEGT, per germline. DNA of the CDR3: TGTGCCAGCAGGTCTAGGGGACTAGCAAACATTCAGTACTTC. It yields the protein CASRSRGLANIQYF.

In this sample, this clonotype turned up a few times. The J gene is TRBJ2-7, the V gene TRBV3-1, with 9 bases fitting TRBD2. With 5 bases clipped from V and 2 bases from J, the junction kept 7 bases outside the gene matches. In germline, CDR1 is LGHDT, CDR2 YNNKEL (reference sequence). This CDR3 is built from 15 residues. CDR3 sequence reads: CASSIGTSRTYEQYF. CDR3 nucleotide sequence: TGTGCCAGCAGCATCGGGACTAGCAGAACCTACGAGCAGTACTTC.

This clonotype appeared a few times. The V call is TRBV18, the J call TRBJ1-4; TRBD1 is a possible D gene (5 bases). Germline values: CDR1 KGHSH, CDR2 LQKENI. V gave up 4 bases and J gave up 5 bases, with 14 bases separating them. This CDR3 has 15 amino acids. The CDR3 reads CASSLGRVENEKLFF. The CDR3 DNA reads TGTGCCAGCTCACTTGGCAGGGTCGAAAATGAAAAACTGTTTTTT.

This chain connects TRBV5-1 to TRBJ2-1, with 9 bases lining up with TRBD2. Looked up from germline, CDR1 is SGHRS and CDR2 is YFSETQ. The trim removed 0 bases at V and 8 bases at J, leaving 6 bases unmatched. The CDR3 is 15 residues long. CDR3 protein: CASSLDLAGFDEQFF. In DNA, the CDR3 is TGCGCCAGCAGCTTGGATCTAGCGGGGTTCGATGAGCAGTTCTTC.

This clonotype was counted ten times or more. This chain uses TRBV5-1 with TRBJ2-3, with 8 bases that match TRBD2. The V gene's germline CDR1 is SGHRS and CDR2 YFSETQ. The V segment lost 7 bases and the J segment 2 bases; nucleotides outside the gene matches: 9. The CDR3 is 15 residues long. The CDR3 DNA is TGCGCCAGCCTCCGGGAGGGGATGAACACAGATACGCAGTATTTT. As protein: CASLREGMNTDTQYF. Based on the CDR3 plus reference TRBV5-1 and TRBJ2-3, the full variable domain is KAGVTQTPRYLIKTRGQQVTLSCSPISGHRSVSWYQQTPGQGLQFLFEYFSETQRNKGNFPGRFSGRQFSNSRSEMNVSTLELGDSALYLCASLREGMNTDTQYFGPGTRLTVL.

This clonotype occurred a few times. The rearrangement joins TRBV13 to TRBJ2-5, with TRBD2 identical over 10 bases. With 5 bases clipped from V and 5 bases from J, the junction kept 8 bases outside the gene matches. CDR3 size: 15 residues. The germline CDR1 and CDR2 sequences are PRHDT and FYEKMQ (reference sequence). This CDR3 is CASSPPGLAYETQYF. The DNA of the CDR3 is TGTGCCAGCAGCCCGCCGGGACTAGCGTATGAGACCCAGTACTTC.

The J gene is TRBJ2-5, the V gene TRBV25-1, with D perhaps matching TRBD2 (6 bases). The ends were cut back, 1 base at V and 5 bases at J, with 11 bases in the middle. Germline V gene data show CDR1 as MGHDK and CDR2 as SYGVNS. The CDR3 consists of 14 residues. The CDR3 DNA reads TGTGCCAGCAGTGAATGGGGAGGAGGGGAGACCCAGTACTTC. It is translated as CASSEWGGGETQYF.

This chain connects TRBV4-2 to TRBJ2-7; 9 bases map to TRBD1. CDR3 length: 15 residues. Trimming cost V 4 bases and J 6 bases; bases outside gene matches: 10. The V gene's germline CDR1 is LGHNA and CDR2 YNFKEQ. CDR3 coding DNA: TGTGCCAGCAGCCCTATGGACAGGGGAATGGTCGAGCAGTACTTC. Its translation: CASSPMDRGMVEQYF.

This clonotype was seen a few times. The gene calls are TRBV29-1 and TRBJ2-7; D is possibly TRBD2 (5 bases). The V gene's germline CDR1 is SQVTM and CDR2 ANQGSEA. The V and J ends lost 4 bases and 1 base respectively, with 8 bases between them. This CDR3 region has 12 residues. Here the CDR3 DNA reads TGCAGCGTTGCTCCGGGGTCCTACGAGCAGTACTTC. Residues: CSVAPGSYEQYF.

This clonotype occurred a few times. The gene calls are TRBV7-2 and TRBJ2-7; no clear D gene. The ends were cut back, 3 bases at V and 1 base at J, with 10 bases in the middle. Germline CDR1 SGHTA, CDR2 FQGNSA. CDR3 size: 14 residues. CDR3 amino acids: CASSLFWHSYEQYF. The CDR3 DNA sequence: TGTGCCAGCAGCTTGTTTTGGCATTCCTACGAGCAGTACTTC.

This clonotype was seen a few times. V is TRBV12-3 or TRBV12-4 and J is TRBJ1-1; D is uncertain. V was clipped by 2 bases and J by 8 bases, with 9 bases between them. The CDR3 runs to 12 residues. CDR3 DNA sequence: TGTGCCAGCAGTTTAATGTCCAAGGAAGCTTTCTTT. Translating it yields CASSLMSKEAFF.

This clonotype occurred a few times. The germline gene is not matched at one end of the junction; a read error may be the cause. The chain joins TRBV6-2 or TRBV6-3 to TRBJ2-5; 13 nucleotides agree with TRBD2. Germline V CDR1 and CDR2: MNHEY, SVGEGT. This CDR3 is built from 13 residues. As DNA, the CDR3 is TGTGCCAGCAGGAGTGGGACTAGCGGGGTTAAGTTCTTC. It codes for CASRSGTSGVKFF.

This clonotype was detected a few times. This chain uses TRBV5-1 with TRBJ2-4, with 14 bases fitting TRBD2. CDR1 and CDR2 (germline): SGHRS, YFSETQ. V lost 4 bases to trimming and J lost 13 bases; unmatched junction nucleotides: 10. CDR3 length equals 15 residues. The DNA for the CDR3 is TGCGCCAGCAGCCCAGGGACTAGCGGGAGTGGGGGCCAGTACTTC. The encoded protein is CASSPGTSGSGGQYF.

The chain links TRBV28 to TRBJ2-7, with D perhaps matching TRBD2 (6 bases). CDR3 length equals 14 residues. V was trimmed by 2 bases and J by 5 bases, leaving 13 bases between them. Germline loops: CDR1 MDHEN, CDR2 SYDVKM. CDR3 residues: CASSLIGSGDEQYF. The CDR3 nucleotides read TGTGCCAGCAGTTTAATCGGGAGCGGCGACGAGCAGTACTTC.

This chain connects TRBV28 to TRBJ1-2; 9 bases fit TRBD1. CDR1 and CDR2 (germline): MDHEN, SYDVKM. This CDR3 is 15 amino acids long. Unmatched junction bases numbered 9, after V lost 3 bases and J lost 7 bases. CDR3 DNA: TGTGCCAGCAGTTTCCTGAGACAGGGGGAAGGTGGCTACACCTTC. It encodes CASSFLRQGEGGYTF.

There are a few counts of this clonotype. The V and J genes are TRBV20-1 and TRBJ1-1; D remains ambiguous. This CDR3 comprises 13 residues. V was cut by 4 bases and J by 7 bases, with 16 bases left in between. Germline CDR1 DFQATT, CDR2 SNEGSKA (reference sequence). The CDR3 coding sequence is TGCAGTGCTATTCGGCGAGTATACAATGAAGCTTTCTTT. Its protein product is CSAIRRVYNEAFF.

Here the CDR3 reads CSAMTGGNQETQYF. The CDR3 nucleotides are TGCAGCGCCATGACAGGGGGCAACCAAGAGACCCAGTACTTC. The chain joins TRBV29-1 to TRBJ2-5, with 10 bases that match TRBD1. The germline gives CDR1 SQVTM, CDR2 ANQGSEA. V shed 7 bases and J 0 bases; nucleotides not matched to a gene: 5. The CDR3 is 14 residues long.

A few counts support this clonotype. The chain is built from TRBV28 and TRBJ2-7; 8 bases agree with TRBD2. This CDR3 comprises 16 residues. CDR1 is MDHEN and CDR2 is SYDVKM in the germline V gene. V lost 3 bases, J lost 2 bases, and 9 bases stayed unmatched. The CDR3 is CASSFKREIPTYEQYF. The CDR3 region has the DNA TGTGCCAGCAGTTTTAAGCGGGAGATCCCCACCTACGAGCAGTACTTC.

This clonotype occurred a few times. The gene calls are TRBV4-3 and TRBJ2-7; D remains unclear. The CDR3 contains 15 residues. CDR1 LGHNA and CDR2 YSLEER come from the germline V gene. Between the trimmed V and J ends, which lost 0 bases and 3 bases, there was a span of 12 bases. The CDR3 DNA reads TGCGCCAGCAGCCAAGAAATGGCGGAGCACTACGAGCAGTACTTC. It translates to CASSQEMAEHYEQYF.

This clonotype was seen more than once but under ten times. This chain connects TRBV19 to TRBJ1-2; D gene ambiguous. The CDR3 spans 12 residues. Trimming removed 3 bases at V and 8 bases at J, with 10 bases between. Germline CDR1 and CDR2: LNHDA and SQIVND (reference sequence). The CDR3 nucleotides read TGTGCCAGTAGTATTAAAACCGGGGGCTACACCTTC. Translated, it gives CASSIKTGGYTF.

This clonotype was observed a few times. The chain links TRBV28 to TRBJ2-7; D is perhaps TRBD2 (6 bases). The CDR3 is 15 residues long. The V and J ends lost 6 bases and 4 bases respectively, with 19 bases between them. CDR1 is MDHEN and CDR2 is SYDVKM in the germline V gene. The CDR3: CASSNRDSRWYEQYF. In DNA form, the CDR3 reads TGTGCCAGCAGCAACCGGGACTCCCGGTGGTACGAGCAGTACTTC.

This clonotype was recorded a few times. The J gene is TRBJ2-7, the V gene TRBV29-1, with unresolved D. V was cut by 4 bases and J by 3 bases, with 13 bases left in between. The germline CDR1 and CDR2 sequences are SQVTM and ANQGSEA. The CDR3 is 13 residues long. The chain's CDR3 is CSVAGINFYEQYF. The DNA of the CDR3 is TGCAGCGTTGCTGGCATCAACTTCTACGAGCAGTACTTC.